The present TCR beta chain was sequenced within a study of blood T cell repertoires in COVID-19. The CDR3 is 16 residues long. Germline V gives CDR1 SGHNT, CDR2 YENEEA. Trimming left V 1 base short and J 2 bases short, with 13 bases between. Using immunoSEQ multiplex PCR, the repertoire was profiled, and TCRdb retains in-frame clones only, with some absent. Found here are about 480,000 clones, around 87% of them singletons; the top ten hold 1.8%. This clonotype was sampled from a woman between 35 and 50 years old who had recovered from COVID-19. The rearrangement joins TRBV11-3 to TRBJ2-3; maybe TRBD2 (6 bases). Material: PBMCs or T cells enriched from blood (not recorded which). CDR3: CASSLGREWVTDTQYF. The CDR3 bases are TGTGCCAGCAGCTTAGGACGGGAGTGGGTCACAGATACGCAGTATTTT. Using reference TRBV11-3 and TRBJ2-3 for the parts outside the CDR3, the full variable domain is EAGVVQSPRYKIIEKKQPVAFWCNPISGHNTLYWYLQNLGQGPELLIRYENEEAVDDSQLPKDRFSAERLKGVDSTLKIQPAELGDSAVYLCASSLGREWVTDTQYFGPGTRLTVL.